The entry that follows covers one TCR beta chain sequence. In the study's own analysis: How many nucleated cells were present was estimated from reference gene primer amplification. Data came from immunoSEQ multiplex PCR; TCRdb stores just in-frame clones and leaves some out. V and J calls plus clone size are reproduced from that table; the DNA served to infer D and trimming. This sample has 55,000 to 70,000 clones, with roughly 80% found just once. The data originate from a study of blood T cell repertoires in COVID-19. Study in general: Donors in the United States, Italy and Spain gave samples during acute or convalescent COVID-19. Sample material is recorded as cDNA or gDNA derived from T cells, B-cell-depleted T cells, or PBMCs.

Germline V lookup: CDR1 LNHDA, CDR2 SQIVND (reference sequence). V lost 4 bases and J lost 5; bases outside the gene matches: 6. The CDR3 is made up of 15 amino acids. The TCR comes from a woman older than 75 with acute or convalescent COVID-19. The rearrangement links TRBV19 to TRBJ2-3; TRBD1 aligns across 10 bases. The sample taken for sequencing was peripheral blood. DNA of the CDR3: TGTGCCAGTAGTACTGACAGGGGGCATCAAGATACGCAGTATTTT. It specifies CASSTDRGHQDTQYF. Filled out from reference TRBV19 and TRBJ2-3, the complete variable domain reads DGGITQSPKYLFRKEGQNVTLSCEQNLNHDAMYWYRQDPGQGLRLIYYSQIVNDFQKGDIAEGYSVSREKKESFPLTVTSAQKNPTAFYLCASSTDRGHQDTQYFGPGTRLTVL.